This T cell receptor (beta chain) was recovered during a study of post-analysis software for immune sequencing data. Study details: Both relapsing-remitting and secondary progressive multiple sclerosis featured among the disease courses, as did progressive-relapsing multiple sclerosis. The study's findings and limits: Significantly lower normalized Chao1 diversity was found in patients with multiple sclerosis relative to controls. There were several TRBV segments more frequent in patients than controls, and TRBV5-6, TRBV5-1 and TRBV20-1 were among them. Samples sharing a preparation batch grouped tightly together when assessed by F measure.

The ends were cut back, 0 bases at V and 5 bases at J, with 5 bases in the middle. The CDR3 extends over 13 amino acids. Germline V lookup: CDR1 ENHRY, CDR2 SYGVKD. This clonotype has a count of ten or more. Its antigen is not known. Libraries were made from TCR beta cDNA, and they carried unique molecular identifiers. TCRdb called the PCR reads again in MiXCR, with one record for every CDR3 protein. Of under 200,000 distinct CDR3 sequences in the sample, over 25% were seen once. Sequenced material: blood. The sequence was obtained from a girl between 2 and 17 years old with multiple sclerosis. The chain combines TRBV10-3 with TRBJ1-5; no clear D gene. The CDR3 loop reads CAISESADQPQHF. Here the CDR3 DNA reads TGTGCCATCAGTGAGTCAGCGGATCAGCCCCAGCATTTT.